These 23 T cell receptor beta chains share one sample of origin, sequenced in a study of blood T cell repertoires in COVID-19. The protocol was immunoSEQ multiplex PCR, while the TCRdb copy is restricted to in-frame clones and leaves out a portion. This sample yields some 170,000 clones, of which approximately 80% are seen a single time; 13% to 15% belongs to the top ten. The sample comprised PBMCs or T cells enriched from blood (not recorded which). The receptors here all came from a man aged 45 to 65 who had recovered from COVID-19.

This clone was counted a single time. The CDR3 DNA follows: TGTGCCAGCAGCTTCTCTTGGGGGACAGAAGGCCCAGGGGAAAACATTCAGTACTTC. This encodes CASSFSWGTEGPGENIQYF. The V gene is TRBV7-8, the J gene TRBJ2-4; TRBD1 aligns across 7 bases. The V segment lost 3 bases and the J segment 5 bases; nucleotides outside the gene matches: 19. Germline lookup yields CDR1 SGHVS and CDR2 FQNEAQ. This CDR3 region has 19 residues. Complete variable domain (other parts from reference TRBV7-8 and TRBJ2-4): GAGVSQSPRYKVAKRGQDVALRCDPISGHVSLFWYQQALGQGPEFLTYFQNEAQLDKSGLPSDRFFAERPEGSVSTLKIQRTQQEDSAVYLCASSFSWGTEGPGENIQYFGAGTRLSVL.

The chain joins TRBV7-2 to TRBJ1-5, with D unclear. The CDR3 loop spans 15 amino acids. Looked up from germline, CDR1 is SGHTA and CDR2 is FQGNSA. V was pared by 6 bases and J by 0 bases, with 12 bases between. As DNA, the CDR3 is TGTGCCAGCAGTCAATTCCCCTATAGCAATCAGCCCCAGCATTTT. Translated, it gives CASSQFPYSNQPQHF.

V and J are TRBV7-9 and TRBJ1-2, with D perhaps matching TRBD1 (6 bases). Trimming stripped 0 bases from V and 8 bases from J, with 16 bases between. This CDR3 region has 15 residues. Germline V gene data show CDR1 as SEHNR and CDR2 as FQNEAQ (reference sequence). CDR3 protein: CASSLAPGTLRGYTF. CDR3 DNA: TGTGCCAGCAGCTTAGCCCCGGGGACATTGCGCGGCTACACCTTC. Drawing the rest from reference TRBV7-9 and TRBJ1-2, the complete variable domain is DTGVSQNPRHKITKRGQNVTFRCDPISEHNRLYWYRQTLGQGPEFLTYFQNEAQLEKSRLLSDRFSAERPKGSFSTLEIQRTEQGDSAMYLCASSLAPGTLRGYTFGSGTRLTVV.

This chain uses TRBV4-1 with TRBJ2-4, with TRBD1 identical over 7 bases. This CDR3 comprises 16 residues. Trimming at V came to 3 bases and at J to 7 bases, leaving 12 bases not matched to a gene. Germline values: CDR1 MGHRA, CDR2 YSYEKL. This CDR3 reads CASSHLPGQAVNIQYF. In DNA, the CDR3 is TGCGCCAGCAGCCACCTCCCAGGACAGGCCGTGAACATTCAGTACTTC.

This clone was seen more than once but under ten times. J is TRBJ2-5 and V is TRBV5-1; 10 bases agree with TRBD2. CDR3 length: 16 amino acids. Germline values: CDR1 SGHRS, CDR2 YFSETQ. Germline trimming cut 4 bases from V and 4 bases from J; bases unmatched to any gene: 10. CDR3 sequence (DNA): TGCGCCAGCAGCGGAATACAGCGGGGGGGAAGAGAGACCCAGTACTTC. Residues: CASSGIQRGGRETQYF.

V usage is TRBV28 and J usage is TRBJ1-3; 10 bases are shared with TRBD1. The CDR3 spans 14 residues. V lost 8 bases to trimming and J lost 2 bases; unmatched junction nucleotides: 3. CDR1 is MDHEN and CDR2 is SYDVKM in the germline V gene. The CDR3 is CASRGTGAGNTIYF. The CDR3 DNA reads TGTGCCAGCCGTGGGACAGGGGCTGGAAACACCATATATTTT.

The chain employs TRBV11-2 and TRBJ1-1; perhaps TRBD1 as D (5 bases). This CDR3 spans 14 amino acids. Trimming took 4 bases from V and 6 from J, leaving 15 bases between them. From germline, CDR1 is SGHAT and CDR2 FQNNGV. The CDR3 region has the DNA TGTGCCAGCAGCTGGGGCGGGATAGCTGCTGAAGCTTTCTTT. Amino acids: CASSWGGIAAEAFF.

The chain combines TRBV4-1 with TRBJ1-3; 7 bases are a match to TRBD1. CDR3 length: 21 residues. V shed 1 base, J shed 1 base, and the junction held 19 bases outside the gene matches. CDR1 is MGHRA and CDR2 is YSYEKL in the germline V gene. The CDR3 protein is CASSQGVVRGRGIGSGNTIYF. Here the CDR3 DNA reads TGCGCCAGCAGCCAAGGGGTAGTAAGGGGGCGCGGTATTGGTTCTGGAAACACCATATATTTT.

Concerning this clone: Sequence at one end of the junction differs from germline and may be a read error. The gene calls are TRBV12-5 and TRBJ2-3; the match to TRBD2 covers 8 bases. CDR1 and CDR2 (germline): LGHNT, FRNRAP. The CDR3 length is 15 residues. CDR3 residues: CASGSGGRPADTQYF. The CDR3 DNA sequence: TGTGCTAGTGGTTCGGGGGGGAGGCCGGCAGACACGCAGTATTTT.

The chain links TRBV7-9 to TRBJ2-7, with 10 nucleotides matching TRBD1. In germline, CDR1 is SEHNR, CDR2 FQNEAQ (reference sequence). With 5 bases clipped from V and 2 bases from J, the junction kept 12 bases outside the gene matches. CDR3 length: 17 amino acids. The CDR3 is CASSPWTGQGRPYEQYF. CDR3 nucleotide sequence: TGTGCCAGCAGCCCCTGGACGGGACAGGGGCGCCCCTACGAGCAGTACTTC.

V gene TRBV19 combines with J gene TRBJ1-1, with unresolved D. Germline CDR1 LNHDA, CDR2 SQIVND (reference sequence). Trimming stripped 6 bases from V and 4 bases from J, with 24 bases between. The CDR3 contains 17 residues. Here the CDR3 DNA reads TGTGCCAGTAGGGTGTGGAACTTTGGGCGCCATGGCACTGAAGCTTTCTTT. Protein: CASRVWNFGRHGTEAFF.

This clone has only one observation. The V gene is TRBV5-5, the J gene TRBJ1-1; D uncertain. This CDR3 is 16 amino acids long. Germline V lookup: CDR1 SGHKS, CDR2 YYEKEE (reference sequence). Trimming took off 0 bases at V and 1 base at J, with 13 bases between the two ends. The CDR3: CASSLAMTRQNTEAFF. In DNA, the CDR3 is TGTGCCAGCAGCTTGGCCATGACACGACAGAACACTGAAGCTTTCTTT.

The V call is TRBV5-4, the J call TRBJ2-3; possible D gene TRBD1, 6 bases. Germline V gives CDR1 SGHNT, CDR2 YYREEE (reference sequence). V gave up 5 bases and J gave up 0 bases, with 16 bases separating them. CDR3 length: 16 residues. The CDR3 spells CASSTNRVYSTDTQYF. The CDR3 region has the DNA TGTGCCAGCAGTACTAACAGGGTTTATAGCACAGATACGCAGTATTTT.

The chain has TRBV10-3 and TRBJ1-4, with TRBD1 matching 7 bases. J was trimmed by 8 bases and V by 5 bases; bases with no gene match: 5. Looked up from germline, CDR1 is ENHRY and CDR2 is SYGVKD. The CDR3 consists of 13 residues. The CDR3 DNA follows: TGTGCCATCAGTACAGGGGTCGGCGAAAAACTGTTTTTT. Translation gives CAISTGVGEKLFF.

This CDR3 reads CASSLKGQNQETQYF. The CDR3 DNA is TGTGCCAGCAGCCTCAAGGGACAAAACCAAGAGACCCAGTACTTC. The J gene is TRBJ2-5, the V gene TRBV3-1 (or the pseudogene TRBV3-2); D might be TRBD1 (6 bases). Between the trimmed V and J ends, which lost 4 bases and 0 bases, there was a span of 12 bases. The CDR3 runs to 15 residues. Germline V gene lookup returns CDR1 LGHDT and CDR2 YNNKEL (reference sequence).

The chain recombines TRBV12-3 or TRBV12-4 with TRBJ2-7, with a tentative D call TRBD2 (5 bases). CDR3 size: 13 residues. V lost 3 bases and J lost 4, with 10 bases in between. CDR3 sequence (DNA): TGTGCCAGCAGTTTGGAGGACGGTTACGAGCAGTACTTC. Protein sequence: CASSLEDGYEQYF.

The J gene is TRBJ2-7, the V gene TRBV18, with 7 bases identical to TRBD2. Germline V gene data show CDR1 as KGHSH and CDR2 as LQKENI. Germline trimming cut 3 bases from V and 3 bases from J; bases unmatched to any gene: 8. CDR3 length equals 15 residues. The CDR3 coding sequence is TGTGCCAGCTCACCGGGGCTAGCGGAAATCTACGAGCAGTACTTC. Its protein is CASSPGLAEIYEQYF.

The chain couples TRBV7-2 to TRBJ2-3; 13 bases are shared with TRBD2. CDR1 and CDR2 from the germline V gene are SGHTA and FQGNSA. The CDR3 consists of 16 residues. Unmatched junction bases numbered 9, after V lost 5 bases and J lost 7 bases. The DNA of the CDR3 is TGTGCCAGCAGCCTCCGGACTAGCGGGGGTCTGAATACGCAGTATTTT. It encodes CASSLRTSGGLNTQYF. The full variable domain, completed using reference TRBV7-2 and TRBJ2-3, is GAGVSQSPSNKVTEKGKDVELRCDPISGHTALYWYRQSLGQGLEFLIYFQGNSAPDKSGLPSDRFSAERTGGSVSTLTIQRTQQEDSAVYLCASSLRTSGGLNTQYFGPGTRLTVL.

The CDR3 loop reads CAWSSAIMNTEAFF. DNA of the CDR3: TGTGCCTGGAGTTCAGCGATCATGAACACTGAAGCTTTCTTT. The chain couples TRBV30 to TRBJ1-1, with D unclear. The CDR3 is made up of 14 amino acids. V dropped 2 bases and J dropped 0 bases, with 10 bases sitting between them. CDR1 and CDR2 from the germline V gene are GTSNPN and SVGIG (reference sequence).

The rearrangement uses TRBV29-1 and TRBJ2-1; 7 nucleotides agree with TRBD1. The trim removed 7 bases at V and 6 bases at J, leaving 6 bases unmatched. Germline V lookup: CDR1 SQVTM, CDR2 ANQGSEA. The CDR3 extends over 12 amino acids. The CDR3 loop is CSGNRGPNEQFF. The CDR3 DNA is TGCAGCGGAAACAGGGGCCCCAATGAGCAGTTCTTC.

The chain recombines TRBV7-3 with TRBJ2-1, with TRBD2 identical over 7 bases. The length of the CDR3 is 15 residues. With 5 bases clipped from V and 0 bases from J, the junction kept 4 bases outside the gene matches. Germline-derived CDR1 and CDR2 are SGHTA and FQGTGA. DNA of the CDR3: TGTGCCAGCAGCCTCAGCGGGAACTCCTACAATGAGCAGTTCTTC. Translated: CASSLSGNSYNEQFF.

This chain joins TRBV30 and TRBJ1-1; D ambiguous. CDR1 and CDR2 (germline): GTSNPN, SVGIG (reference sequence). Between the trimmed V and J ends, which lost 3 bases and 1 base, there was a span of 9 bases. There are 13 residues in the CDR3. CDR3 protein: CAWRITANTEAFF. The CDR3 region has the DNA TGTGCCTGGAGGATAACAGCGAACACTGAAGCTTTCTTT.

The chain recombines TRBV7-9 with TRBJ1-1; the D gene is possibly TRBD1 (6 bases). Germline CDR1 reads SEHNR; CDR2 reads FQNEAQ (reference sequence). There are 12 residues in the CDR3. Trimming stripped 5 bases from V and 9 bases from J, with 13 bases between. The CDR3, as DNA: TGTGCCAGCAGCCCCGACAGGATCAAAGCTTTCTTT. It codes for CASSPDRIKAFF.